The 7 T cell receptor beta chains in this list originate from one sample, sequenced in a study of T cells in narcolepsy. Sequencing used immunoSEQ multiplex PCR; TCRdb keeps in-frame clones, though not all of them. Here the sample spans tens of thousands of clones, around 88% being singletons. The sequenced material came from CD45RA- memory CD4+ T cells from PBMCs. The source of these receptors is a human donor with narcolepsy.

The chain joins TRBV2 to TRBJ1-1; D is possibly TRBD1 (6 bases). This CDR3 spans 15 amino acids. Deletions cut 7 bases from V and 0 bases from J, with 15 bases between. The germline V gene encodes CDR1 SNHLY and CDR2 FYNNEI. The CDR3 coding sequence is TGTGCCAGCACCCCAGGGGATTTTGTGAACACTGAAGCTTTCTTT. Protein: CASTPGDFVNTEAFF.

This chain joins TRBV7-8 and TRBJ1-2; no clear D gene. V lost 4 bases and J 0 bases, leaving 12 bases between the germline ends. The CDR3 contains 15 residues. CDR1 and CDR2 from the germline V gene are SGHVS and FQNEAQ. The CDR3 loop is CASSSRALANYGYTF. For the CDR3, the DNA is TGTGCCAGCAGCTCCAGAGCCCTGGCTAACTATGGCTACACCTTC. The entire variable domain, with the rest obtained from reference TRBV7-8 and TRBJ1-2, is as follows: GAGVSQSPRYKVAKRGQDVALRCDPISGHVSLFWYQQALGQGPEFLTYFQNEAQLDKSGLPSDRFFAERPEGSVSTLKIQRTQQEDSAVYLCASSSRALANYGYTFGSGTRLTVV.

The V gene is TRBV10-1, the J gene TRBJ2-3; D uncertain. Trimming left V 8 bases short and J 4 bases short, with 7 bases between. Germline CDR1 and CDR2: WNHNN and SYGVQD (reference sequence). The CDR3 is made up of 11 amino acids. The CDR3 loop is CASGISDTQYF. The CDR3 DNA is TGCGCCAGCGGGATTTCAGATACGCAGTATTTT.

The genes are TRBV6-1 and TRBJ1-5; D unclear. V lost 6 bases and J 0 bases, leaving 6 bases between the germline ends. The CDR3 has 13 amino acids. Looked up from germline, CDR1 is MNHNS and CDR2 is SASEGT. CDR3 sequence reads: CASRVDSNQPQHF. The CDR3 DNA reads as TGTGCCAGCAGGGTTGATAGCAATCAGCCCCAGCATTTT.

This clone is a singleton in its sample. The chain recombines TRBV5-5 with TRBJ2-1, with D perhaps TRBD1 or TRBD2 (5 bases each). The CDR3 runs 13 residues. CDR1 and CDR2 from the germline V gene are SGHKS and YYEKEE (reference sequence). V lost 4 bases and J lost 8, with 13 bases in between. CDR3 residues: CASSVLLGDEQFF. The CDR3 bases are TGTGCCAGCAGCGTTCTACTAGGGGATGAGCAGTTCTTC.

This clone showed up just once. The chain couples TRBV7-3 to TRBJ1-1; D remains ambiguous. The CDR3 is 13 residues long. Germline values: CDR1 SGHTA, CDR2 FQGTGA. V lost 5 bases and J lost 0, with 7 bases in between. CDR3 coding DNA: TGTGCCAGCAGCAACGCCCTGAACACTGAAGCTTTCTTT. The encoded protein is CASSNALNTEAFF.

V usage is TRBV5-4 and J usage is TRBJ1-4, with a tentative D call TRBD1 (6 bases). V shed 2 bases and J shed 4 bases, with 9 bases lying between them. The CDR3 contains 14 residues. CDR1 SGHNT and CDR2 YYREEE come from the germline V gene (reference sequence). The CDR3 spells CASSLGGYNEKLFF. In DNA form, the CDR3 reads TGTGCCAGCAGCTTAGGGGGGTATAATGAAAAACTGTTTTTT.